These 8 T cell receptor beta chains share one sample of origin, sequenced in a study of beta chain features in type 1 diabetes. Sequenced material consisted of expressed TCRB transcripts (all of the isolated RNA was reverse transcribed). Only in-frame clones appear in the TCRdb table, and some are missing; sequencing was by immunoSEQ multiplex PCR. In the table there are under 350,000 clones, 8% of which are singletons. Sequencing was performed on central memory CD4+ T cells from blood. The receptors come from a young woman in good health.

V is TRBV29-1 and J is TRBJ2-3, with a tentative D call TRBD1 (6 bases). V dropped 7 bases and J dropped 3 bases, with 11 bases sitting between them. CDR3 length equals 12 residues. Germline CDR1 SQVTM, CDR2 ANQGSEA. This CDR3 is CSAETGTDTQYF. For the CDR3, the DNA is TGCAGCGCGGAGACAGGAACAGATACGCAGTATTTT.

This clone has a handful of counts. The chain links TRBV29-1 to TRBJ1-1; D remains unclear. The CDR3 is made up of 12 amino acids. Germline CDR1 reads SQVTM; CDR2 reads ANQGSEA. V dropped 4 bases and J dropped 10 bases, with 16 bases sitting between them. The CDR3 nucleotides are TGCAGCGTTGTAACCCCACCAATGGGAGCTTTCTTT. Its translation is CSVVTPPMGAFF.

The chain couples TRBV6-6 to TRBJ1-2; TRBD1 aligns across 8 bases. The CDR3 contains 13 residues. Trimming at V came to 7 bases and at J to 3 bases, leaving 4 bases not matched to a gene. CDR1 and CDR2 from the germline V gene are MNHNY and SVGAGI (reference sequence). As DNA, the CDR3 is TGTGCCAGCACCGGGACAGGCGACTATGGCTACACCTTC. Translated, it gives CASTGTGDYGYTF.

This clone was observed a handful of times. The V call is TRBV28, the J call TRBJ1-2; 7 nucleotides align to TRBD1. V was clipped by 5 bases and J by 4 bases; unmatched bases: 7. CDR3 length: 14 amino acids. In germline, CDR1 is MDHEN, CDR2 SYDVKM. CDR3 amino acids: CASSPPQGTYGYTF. DNA for the CDR3: TGTGCCAGCAGTCCCCCACAGGGGACCTATGGCTACACCTTC.

V is TRBV2 and J is TRBJ1-4; 7 positions match TRBD1. The CDR3 is 13 amino acids. Germline assignment: CDR1 SNHLY and CDR2 FYNNEI. V shed 8 bases and J 10 bases; nucleotides not matched to a gene: 10. The CDR3 sequence: CASVRDSALKLFF. The CDR3 nucleotides are TGTGCCAGCGTCCGGGACAGCGCACTAAAACTGTTTTTT.

This clone was seen a few times. The chain has TRBV5-1 and TRBJ2-1; 9 positions agree with TRBD2. CDR3 length: 18 residues. The V segment lost 0 bases and the J segment 0 bases; nucleotides outside the gene matches: 7. CDR1 SGHRS and CDR2 YFSETQ come from the germline V gene. CDR3 in amino acids: CASSLALAGAHSYNEQFF. CDR3 nucleotides: TGCGCCAGCAGCTTGGCCTTAGCGGGGGCCCACTCCTACAATGAGCAGTTCTTC. The full variable domain, completed using reference TRBV5-1 and TRBJ2-1, is KAGVTQTPRYLIKTRGQQVTLSCSPISGHRSVSWYQQTPGQGLQFLFEYFSETQRNKGNFPGRFSGRQFSNSRSEMNVSTLELGDSALYLCASSLALAGAHSYNEQFFGPGTRLTVL.

This clone was observed a handful of times. V is TRBV7-3 and J is TRBJ1-1; D gene ambiguous. The ends were cut back, 1 base at V and 1 base at J, with 4 bases in the middle. Germline V gene data show CDR1 as SGHTA and CDR2 as FQGTGA. CDR3 size: 13 residues. The CDR3 DNA reads TGTGCCAGCAGCTTAATAAGGAACACTGAAGCTTTCTTT. Protein sequence: CASSLIRNTEAFF.

Points on this clone: This may be a read error: a much more frequent sequence differs by one nucleotide. This chain links TRBV7-9 with TRBJ2-3, with D perhaps matching TRBD2 (6 bases). The CDR3 length is 16 residues. In germline, CDR1 is SEHNR, CDR2 FQNEAQ (reference sequence). This CDR3 reads CASSFFRSGGGDTQCF. DNA of the CDR3: TGTGCCAGCAGCTTTTTCCGTAGCGGAGGTGGAGATACGCAGTGTTTT.